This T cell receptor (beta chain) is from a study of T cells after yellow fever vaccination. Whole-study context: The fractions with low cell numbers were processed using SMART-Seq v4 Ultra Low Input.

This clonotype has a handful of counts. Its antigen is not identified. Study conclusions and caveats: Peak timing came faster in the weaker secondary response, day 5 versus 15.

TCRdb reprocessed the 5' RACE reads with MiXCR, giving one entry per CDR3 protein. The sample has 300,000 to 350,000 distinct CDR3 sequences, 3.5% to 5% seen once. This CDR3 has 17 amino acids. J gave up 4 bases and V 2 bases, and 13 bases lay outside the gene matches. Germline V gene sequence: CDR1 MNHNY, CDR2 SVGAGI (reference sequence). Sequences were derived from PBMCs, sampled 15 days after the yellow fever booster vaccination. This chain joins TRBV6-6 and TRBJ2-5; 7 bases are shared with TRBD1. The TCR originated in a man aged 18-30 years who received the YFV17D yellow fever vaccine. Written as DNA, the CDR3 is TGTGCCAGCAGTTACCCGACCGGAACAGGGGTGGGAGAGACCCAGTACTTC. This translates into CASSYPTGTGVGETQYF.